This TCR beta chain was documented in a study of breast tumors, draining lymph nodes, adjacent tissues. Findings and caveats of the study: Compared with lymph nodes, tumors were less diverse; compared with nontumor tissue, more.

Breast cancer patients provided tissue from their axillary draining lymph nodes. Germline values: CDR1 SGHTA, CDR2 FQGTGA. With 8 bases removed from V and 0 bases from J, the gap between germline ends came to 13 bases. The CDR3 loop spans 15 amino acids. As for this clonotype: Antigen: not known. A much larger clone differs from this one at a single base, so this may be a read error.

TCRdb used MiXCR to reprocess the multiplex PCR reads, holding one entry per CDR3 protein. Of 200,000 to 250,000 distinct CDR3 sequences listed, around 35% were seen once; the top ten hold over 3.5%. This rearrangement joins TRBV7-3 to TRBJ2-2; D perhaps matches TRBD2 (6 bases). The source material was axillary lymph node tissue. This receptor was identified in a female donor with breast cancer. Some clones in this sample may be carry-over from other donors' samples. The chain's CDR3 is CASSRASANTGELFF. CDR3 in DNA: TGTGCCAGCTCCCGGGCTAGCGCGAACACCGGGGAGCTGTTTTTT.